Sequencing of this TCR beta chain was carried out in a study of cytomegalovirus exposure and HLA in healthy donors (dated by TCRdb to about 2017). A note on the overall study: An earlier analysis of 550 to 700 of the donors reported approximately 290 Gb of sequence data and 117 million unique TCR beta sequences from some 180 million T cells. An early release that covered about 600 HLA-typed donors contained about 300 gigabases of sequencing data and 80 million or so unique TCR sequences. Of the roughly 400 genotyped donors, 65% to 90% fell in the genetic ancestry cluster associated with self-reported Caucasian donors. The study aimed to test whether signatures of past pathogen exposure could be identified by cataloging public T cell receptors. The study used immunosequencing to profile the T cell repertoires of some 600 subjects and linked those repertoires to cytomegalovirus serostatus. Along with the approximately 650-subject first cohort, a separate validation cohort of roughly 110 different subjects was used. To predict cytomegalovirus infection status, the study combined high-throughput TCR immunosequencing, statistical association of individual TCRs with disease status, and machine learning. A later analysis re-analyzed previously published TCR beta repertoires from roughly 630 donors and added high-resolution HLA genotyping to study TCR occurrence patterns. In the later analysis, no new phenotypic data were used to find candidate immune exposures; instead, reliance was placed on TCR beta sequences and their occurrence across donors. In an earlier analysis of a few hundred of the donors, high-throughput TCR beta sequencing was used to judge whether each TCR beta V gene segment behaved as functional or pseudogenic. Donor age, sex, ethnicity and CMV serostatus were collected together with the repertoire data. A later genetic analysis used genome-wide SNP genotypes for about three fifths of the roughly 700 donors, treating that subset as a discovery cohort. All discovery cohort repertoires had been generated on a single sequencing platform. Class I and class II HLA loci were covered by the typing at four-digit resolution. Typing coverage varied by locus: roughly 629-630 donors for A, B, C, DRB1 and DQB1; roughly 560 for DQA1; about 570 for DPA1; 450 to 480 for DPB1. Because of strong linkage in the cohort, 5 or 6 DR-DQ haplotypes were treated as single units for association and clustering. On average, roughly 240,000 unique TCR beta nucleotide sequences were sequenced per donor among 350 to 400 genotyped donors of the cohort, with roughly 18% of those sequences being non-productive.

As for this clone: The target of this receptor is not known. It has no much larger one-base neighbor in the sample; base qualities were not kept.

The CDR3 contains 13 residues, cysteine and phenylalanine counted. Only the CDR3 DNA stays, 39 bases, in frame from base 1. From a lookup of the germline V gene, CDR1 and CDR2 are MGHDK and SYGVNS. Clipping removes 8 bases from V and 8 bases from J, with 6 as the unmatched junction base count. The receptor library was made with the immunoSEQ multiplex PCR assay. The multiplex PCR relied on a mix of 60 forward primers for TCR Vbeta segments and 13 reverse primers for TCR Jbeta segments. The CDR3 region of rearranged TCR beta genes was amplified from genomic DNA with a multiplex PCR assay. The amplified TCR beta libraries were sequenced on the Illumina HiSeq System as 87-base-pair reads. Concerning the study's data processing: Across the 500 to 750 repertoires, a later analysis counted 78 million or so unique TCR beta chains, roughly 11 million of which were shared by at least two donors. To remove PCR and sequencing errors, raw reads were error-corrected and collapsed into unique sequences using a nearest-neighbor algorithm that merged closely related sequences. V, D and J gene segments were assigned by aligning CDR3 sequences to IMGT reference sequences. For a sequence to be retained, at least a six-nucleotide match to both a V gene segment and a J gene segment was required. A rearrangement was called productive if the CDR3 had no stop codons and remained in frame with V and J, and every other rearrangement was called non-productive. Following IMGT convention, CDR3 was defined as the stretch from the second conserved V-encoded cysteine to the conserved J-encoded phenylalanine. In an earlier analysis of some 550 of the donors, sequences lacking an unambiguous match to a single V gene segment were excluded. In an earlier analysis of several hundred of the donors, V segments were called functional above 56.7% productive rearrangements and were called segregating when the between-donor standard deviation exceeded 5%. To diagnose cytomegalovirus status from the catalog of TCR beta chain sequences, a statistical classification framework was built. In a later analysis, TCR nucleotide sequences were compared against IMGT/GENE-DB human TR gene sequences so that V and J genes could be assigned. The TCRdist pipeline was used in a later analysis to assign CDR3 sequences and most-parsimonious VDJ recombination scenarios. In a later analysis, each TCR beta chain was defined by its CDR3 amino acid sequence together with its V-gene family, and reads without a unique V-gene family were excluded. In a later analysis, approximately 590 highly shared, low-generation-probability nucleotide sequences were removed to address suspected cross-contamination and a sequencing artifact. In a later analysis, a clonal expansion index for each public chain was calculated from normalized within-repertoire ranks of inferred template counts. Generation probabilities in a later analysis came from a VDJ recombination model fitted to out-of-frame rearrangements, and those results were checked against IGoR. Hypergeometric tests were used in a later analysis to score TCR-TCR, TCR-HLA and TCR-CMV co-occurrence, with a repertoire-size bias correction applied to the TCR pairs. A later analysis estimated false discovery rates by permuting HLA or CMV assignments 20 times. A later analysis grouped co-occurring TCRs with DBSCAN, adding TCRdist sequence similarity when clustering within HLA-allele-positive subsets. For co-occurrence clustering, repertoires with fewer than 30,000 or more than 120,000 public chains were excluded, along with roughly five repertoires with anomalous nucleotide sharing. TCRdb took this table from immuneACCESS and kept in-frame rearrangements with V and J called. Such tables lack part of the clones; where checked against another copy, unresolved V genes explain under half of the gap, and the rest is unexplained. The V and J calls and clone size come from that table; D and trimming were worked out from the DNA. This sample comprises approximately 170,000 clones, 70% of them detected only once. The top ten clones comprise about 4.3% of the sample.

In total, 630 or so healthy bone marrow donors made up the cohort. All cohort members were sampled while nominally healthy, although unrecorded immune exposures were likely present. The donor was CMV seropositive and belonged to the group of 270 or so seropositive cohort members. A peripheral blood sample was collected from each donor, and TCR beta sequencing was performed on peripheral blood mononuclear cells. Genomic DNA was extracted from the blood cell samples with the Qiagen DNeasy Blood Extraction Kit. Overall study results and their limits: A further reported finding was that TCR beta sequences accurately predicted the HLA-A and HLA-B alleles for most subjects in the first cohort. Some 16 rarely observed V segments, including chromosome 9 orphons, were excluded from the earlier analysis of 550 to 700 of the donors because counts were too low. In this cohort, only TCR beta chains were sequenced, and detectable features were limited by the absence of alpha or paired-chain data. Some IMGT-functional V segments, including TRBV6-2 and TRBV6-3, could not be distinguished by the 87-base-pair reads and were therefore excluded. Correlated functional status among segregating V segments might be attributable to linkage disequilibrium, but an unknown experimental factor could not be ruled out. An association between a missense DCLRE1C variant and V-gene and J-gene trimming of TCR beta chains was found in a later genetic analysis and replicated in an independent cohort. Several of the top co-occurrence clusters appeared to be linked to parvovirus B19, influenza, CMV and Epstein-Barr virus, according to a later analysis. When HLA alleles, especially DR and DQ, strongly co-occurred, attributing TCR associations to individual alleles was difficult. A later analysis found that HLA-associated TCR beta chains were more clonally expanded and had lower generation probabilities than equally common non-associated chains. A cluster of highly shared sequence variants was judged likely to be a technical artifact of the sequencing pipeline. According to a later genetic analysis, donors in an Asian-associated ancestry cluster had fewer N-insertions in productive TCRs than the approximately 670-donor mean. A few of the identified cytomegalovirus-associated TCR beta chains were confirmed in vitro to be specific for cytomegalovirus antigens. For the cohort, immune exposure information was limited to CMV serostatus. Broadly in line with IMGT annotations, most TCR beta V segments showed up in productive rearrangements about 90% or about 30% of the time in an earlier analysis of about 500 of the donors. It was suggested by the authors that the approach could potentially be generalized to other disease states and immunological phenotypes. Presence/absence analyses assumed roughly uniform sequencing depth across donors, an assumption that may not hold. The classifier was reported to diagnose cytomegalovirus status with high specificity and sensitivity in both the original cohort and the validation cohort. HLA typing was unavailable for some donors at each locus, so association tests used only the typed subset. The study gave a list of about 160 TCR beta chains associated with cytomegalovirus. Most TCR sequences were seen in very few donors, while some public TCRs were found in many individuals. In a later analysis, TCR association rates were found to vary across HLA loci, with the most associated TCRs seen for DRB1 alleles and the fewest for HLA-C alleles. In a later analysis, most CMV-associated TCR beta chains were found to appear HLA-restricted, with HLA associations seemingly driven largely by CMV exposure. At a false discovery rate of 0.05, a later analysis linked fewer than 20,000 TCR beta sequences to specific HLA alleles.

The rearranged chain carries TRBV25-1 and TRBJ1-6; 7 middle bases align to TRBD1. The TCR sequence derives from a man aged 18 to 30 in good health and CMV-seropositive. The source material was PBMCs. The nucleotide sequence is given as TGTGCCAGCCACGACAGGGACGATTCACCCCTCCACTTT. Translation gives CASHDRDDSPLHF.